A single sample gave rise to the 9 T cell receptor beta chains below, sequenced in a study of cytomegalovirus exposure and HLA in healthy donors. The PCR had 60 Vbeta and 13 Jbeta primers. The data were produced by immunoSEQ multiplex PCR, yet TCRdb's version contains in-frame clones alone and is incomplete. The sample shows over 70,000 clones, roughly four fifths of them seen only once. Sequenced input: PBMCs. Every receptor here comes from a man aged 30 to 45 in good health and CMV-seronegative.

The chain has TRBV9 and TRBJ1-4; D remains ambiguous. In germline, CDR1 is SGDLS, CDR2 YYNGEE. The CDR3 spans 15 residues. V dropped 2 bases and J dropped 8 bases, with 16 bases sitting between them. CDR3 sequence: CASSVRVNAQEKLFF. CDR3 DNA: TGTGCCAGCAGCGTCCGGGTGAACGCCCAAGAAAAACTGTTTTTT.

The chain joins TRBV7-9 to TRBJ1-2; no reliable D call. The germline gives CDR1 SEHNR, CDR2 FQNEAQ (reference sequence). The V and J ends lost 6 bases and 0 bases respectively, with 14 bases between them. This CDR3 comprises 15 residues. CDR3 loop: CASRTSEVPNYGYTF. As DNA, the CDR3 is TGTGCCAGCAGGACCTCTGAGGTCCCTAACTATGGCTACACCTTC.

The chain couples TRBV30 to TRBJ2-2, with a weak D call TRBD1 (5 bases). The V gene's germline CDR1 is GTSNPN and CDR2 SVGIG (reference sequence). The V end was cut by 2 bases, the J end by 6 bases, with 10 bases between. The length of the CDR3 is 13 residues. DNA for the CDR3: TGTGCCTGGAGTAGTCAGGGTTCCGGGGAGCTGTTTTTT. Protein product: CAWSSQGSGELFF. Drawing the rest from reference TRBV30 and TRBJ2-2, the complete variable domain is SQTIHQWPATLVQPVGSPLSLECTVEGTSNPNLYWYRQAAGRGLQLLFYSVGIGQISSEVPQNLSASRPQDRQFILSSKKLLLSDSGFYLCAWSSQGSGELFFGEGSRLTVL.

The V and J genes are TRBV5-6 and TRBJ2-3, with 8 bases matching TRBD2. The V and J ends lost 4 bases and 3 bases, in that order; junction bases with no gene match: 10. CDR1 and CDR2 from the germline V gene are SGHDT and YYEEEE. CDR3 length: 16 amino acids. CDR3 nucleotide sequence: TGTGCCAGCAGCCATCTAGCGGGCGATACGACAGATACGCAGTATTTT. Protein sequence: CASSHLAGDTTDTQYF.

This chain uses TRBV2 with TRBJ2-7; 9 positions match TRBD1. Trimming cost V 5 bases and J 4 bases; bases outside gene matches: 6. There are 14 residues in the CDR3. Per the germline V gene, CDR1 is SNHLY and CDR2 is FYNNEI. This CDR3 reads CASSLETGGYEQYF. The CDR3, as DNA: TGTGCCAGCAGTTTAGAGACAGGGGGGTACGAGCAGTACTTC.

The chain couples TRBV11-2 to TRBJ2-7; a possible D gene is TRBD1 (5 bases). Germline-derived CDR1 and CDR2 are SGHAT and FQNNGV. The V end was cut by 5 bases, the J end by 3 bases, with 14 bases between. The CDR3 runs to 14 residues. The CDR3 loop reads CASSKTTEIYEQYF. The CDR3 DNA reads TGTGCCAGCAGCAAGACGACAGAAATCTACGAGCAGTACTTC. The full variable domain, rest sourced from reference TRBV11-2 and TRBJ2-7, is EAGVAQSPRYKIIEKRQSVAFWCNPISGHATLYWYQQILGQGPKLLIQFQNNGVVDDSQLPKDRFSAERLKGVDSTLKIQPAKLEDSAVYLCASSKTTEIYEQYFGPGTRLTVT.

V and J are TRBV7-9 and TRBJ1-2; D unclear. CDR1 and CDR2 (germline): SEHNR, FQNEAQ (reference sequence). The V gene lost 1 base and the J gene lost 6 bases, with 12 bases spanning the gap. There are 14 residues in the CDR3. Here the CDR3 reads CASSLDAALHGYTF. The CDR3 nucleotides are TGTGCCAGCAGCTTAGATGCTGCACTTCATGGCTACACCTTC.

The chain recombines TRBV28 with TRBJ2-5, with 12 bases fitting TRBD2. The assigned J gene may be wrong: the sequence end matches TRBJ2-7 better. Germline CDR1 MDHEN, CDR2 SYDVKM. This CDR3 comprises 17 residues. CDR3 amino acids: CASSLYSSGRVRSEQYF. CDR3 DNA: TGTGCCAGCAGCCTTTACTCTAGCGGGAGGGTTCGGAGCGAGCAGTACTTC.

The CDR3 loop is CASTRRDRVAYGYTF. The CDR3 DNA follows: TGTGCCAGCACCCGAAGGGACAGGGTGGCCTATGGCTACACCTTC. J is TRBJ1-2 and V is TRBV28; 9 nucleotides align to TRBD1. V was pared by 7 bases and J by 4 bases, with 10 bases of the junction left unmatched. Per germline, CDR1 MDHEN and CDR2 SYDVKM. This CDR3 spans 15 amino acids.